The T cell receptor beta chain under discussion was sequenced for a study of neurological immune-mediated disorders. Findings and limits, study-wide: HTLV-1-associated myelopathy had the most TCR clonal expansion, while multiple sclerosis had the least, a level that fell below healthy controls.

The cDNA was generated by 5'RACE with 10-nucleotide random UMIs. TCRdb reprocessed the 5' RACE reads via MiXCR and lists one record per CDR3 protein. The data hold 95,000 or so distinct CDR3 sequences, with roughly 4% observed a single time. The sample holds many counts of this clonotype. Its antigen is undetermined. The CDR3 runs 13 residues. Between the trimmed V and J ends, which lost 1 base and 12 bases, there was a span of 13 bases. In germline, CDR1 is SEHNR, CDR2 FQNEAQ (reference sequence). Unsorted libraries were prepared from 2 million PBMCs held at -80 C. The clonotype was recovered from a young woman with multiple sclerosis. The chain carries TRBV7-9 and TRBJ2-1, with D perhaps matching TRBD2 (6 bases). The source material was PBMCs. The CDR3 sequence is CASSLVGGSWQFF. Written as DNA, the CDR3 is TGTGCCAGCAGCTTAGTTGGAGGGAGCTGGCAGTTCTTC.